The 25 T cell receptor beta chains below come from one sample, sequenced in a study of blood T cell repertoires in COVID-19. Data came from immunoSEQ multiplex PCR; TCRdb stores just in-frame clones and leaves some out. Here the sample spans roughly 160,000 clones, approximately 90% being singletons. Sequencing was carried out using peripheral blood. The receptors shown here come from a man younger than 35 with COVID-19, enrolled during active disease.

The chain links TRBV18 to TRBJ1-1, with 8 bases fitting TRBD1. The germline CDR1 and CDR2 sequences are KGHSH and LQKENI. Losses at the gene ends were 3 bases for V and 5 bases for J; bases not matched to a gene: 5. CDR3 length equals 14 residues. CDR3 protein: CASSPQTGETEAFF. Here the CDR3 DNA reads TGTGCCAGCTCACCGCAGACAGGGGAAACTGAAGCTTTCTTT.

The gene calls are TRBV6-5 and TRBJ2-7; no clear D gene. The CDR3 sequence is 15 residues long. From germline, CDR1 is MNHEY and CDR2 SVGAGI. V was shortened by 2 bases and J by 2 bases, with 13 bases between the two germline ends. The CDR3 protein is CASSYGGHPPYEQYF. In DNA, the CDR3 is TGTGCCAGCAGTTACGGCGGTCACCCACCCTACGAGCAGTACTTC.

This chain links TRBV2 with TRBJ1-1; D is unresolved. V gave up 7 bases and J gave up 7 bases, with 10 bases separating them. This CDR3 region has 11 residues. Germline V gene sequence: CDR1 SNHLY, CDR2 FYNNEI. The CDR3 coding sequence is TGTGCCAGCAACGCGGGATTTGAAGCTTTCTTT. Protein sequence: CASNAGFEAFF.

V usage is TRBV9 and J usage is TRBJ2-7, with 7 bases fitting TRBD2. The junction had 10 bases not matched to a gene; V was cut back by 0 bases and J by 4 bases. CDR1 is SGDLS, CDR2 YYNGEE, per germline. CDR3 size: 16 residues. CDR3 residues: CASSVGAGSGGYEQYF. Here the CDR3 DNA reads TGTGCCAGCAGCGTAGGAGCGGGATCCGGCGGGTACGAGCAGTACTTC.

Here the CDR3 reads CASSLGGDEQFF. CDR3 nucleotides: TGTGCCAGCAGCTTGGGGGGGGATGAGCAGTTCTTC. The rearrangement links TRBV11-2 to TRBJ2-1; 7 bases align to TRBD2. The CDR3 covers 12 residues. The germline V gene has CDR1 SGHAT and CDR2 FQNNGV. V shed 3 bases, J shed 8 bases, and the junction held 1 base outside the gene matches. The whole variable domain, remainder taken from reference TRBV11-2 and TRBJ2-1, is EAGVAQSPRYKIIEKRQSVAFWCNPISGHATLYWYQQILGQGPKLLIQFQNNGVVDDSQLPKDRFSAERLKGVDSTLKIQPAKLEDSAVYLCASSLGGDEQFFGPGTRLTVL.

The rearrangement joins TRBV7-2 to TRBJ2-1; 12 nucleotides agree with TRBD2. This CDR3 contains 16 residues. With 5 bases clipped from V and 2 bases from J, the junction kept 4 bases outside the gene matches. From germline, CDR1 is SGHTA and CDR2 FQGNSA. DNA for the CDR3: TGTGCCAGCAGCCCCCGGACTAGCGGGACCTACAATGAGCAGTTCTTC. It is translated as CASSPRTSGTYNEQFF.

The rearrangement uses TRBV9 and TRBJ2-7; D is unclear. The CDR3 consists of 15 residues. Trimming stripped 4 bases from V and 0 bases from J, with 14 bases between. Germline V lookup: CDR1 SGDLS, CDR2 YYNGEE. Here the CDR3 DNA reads TGTGCCAGCAGCCGTGGAGAGGCCCTCTCCTACGAGCAGTACTTC. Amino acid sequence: CASSRGEALSYEQYF.

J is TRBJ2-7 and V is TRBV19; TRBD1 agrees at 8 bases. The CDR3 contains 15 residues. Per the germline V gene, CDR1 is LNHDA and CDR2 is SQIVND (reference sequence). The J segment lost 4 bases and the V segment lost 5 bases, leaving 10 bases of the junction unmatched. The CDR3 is CASSANRGKRYEQYF. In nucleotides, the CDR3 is TGTGCCAGTAGTGCCAACAGGGGGAAACGGTACGAGCAGTACTTC.

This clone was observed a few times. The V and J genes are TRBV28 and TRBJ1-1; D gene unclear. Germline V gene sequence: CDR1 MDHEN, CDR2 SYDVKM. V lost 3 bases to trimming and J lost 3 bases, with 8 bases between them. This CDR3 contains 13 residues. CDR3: CASSFFRDTEAFF. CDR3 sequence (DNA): TGTGCCAGCAGTTTCTTCCGGGACACTGAAGCTTTCTTT.

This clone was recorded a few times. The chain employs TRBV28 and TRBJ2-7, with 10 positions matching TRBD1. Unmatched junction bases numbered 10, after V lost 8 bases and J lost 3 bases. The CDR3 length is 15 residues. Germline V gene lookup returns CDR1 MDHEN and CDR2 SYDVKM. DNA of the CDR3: TGTGCCAGCGCCTATTCGGGACAGGGGAGCTACGAGCAGTACTTC. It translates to CASAYSGQGSYEQYF.

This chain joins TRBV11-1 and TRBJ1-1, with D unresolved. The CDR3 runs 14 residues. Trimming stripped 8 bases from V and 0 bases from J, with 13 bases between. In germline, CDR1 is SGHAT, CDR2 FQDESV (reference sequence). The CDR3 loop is CASQLNRVNTEAFF. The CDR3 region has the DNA TGTGCCAGCCAGCTTAATCGGGTGAACACTGAAGCTTTCTTT.

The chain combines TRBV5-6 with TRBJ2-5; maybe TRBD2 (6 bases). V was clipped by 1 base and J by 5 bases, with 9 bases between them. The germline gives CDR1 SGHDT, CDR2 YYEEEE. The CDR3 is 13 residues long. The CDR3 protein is CASSLRGVETQYF. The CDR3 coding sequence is TGTGCCAGCAGCTTGCGCGGGGTTGAGACCCAGTACTTC.

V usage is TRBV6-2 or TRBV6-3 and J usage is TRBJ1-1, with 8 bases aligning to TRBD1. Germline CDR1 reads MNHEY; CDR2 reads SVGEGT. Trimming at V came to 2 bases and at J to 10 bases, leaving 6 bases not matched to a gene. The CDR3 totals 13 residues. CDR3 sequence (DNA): TGTGCCAGCAGTTACCTCGGACAGGGAGGAGCTTTCTTT. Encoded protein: CASSYLGQGGAFF.

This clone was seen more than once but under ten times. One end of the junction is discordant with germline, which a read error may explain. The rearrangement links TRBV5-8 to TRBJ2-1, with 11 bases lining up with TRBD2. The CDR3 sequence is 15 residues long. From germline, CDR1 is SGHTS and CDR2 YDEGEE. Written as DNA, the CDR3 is TGTGCCAGCACCTTGCAAACTAGCGGGAGCGATGAGCAGTTCTTC. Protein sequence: CASTLQTSGSDEQFF. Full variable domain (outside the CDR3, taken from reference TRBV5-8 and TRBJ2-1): EAGVTQSPTHLIKTRGQQATLRCSPISGHTSVYWYQQALGLGLQFLLWYDEGEERNRGNFPPRFSGRQFPNYSSELNVNALELEDSALYLCASTLQTSGSDEQFFGPGTRLTVL.

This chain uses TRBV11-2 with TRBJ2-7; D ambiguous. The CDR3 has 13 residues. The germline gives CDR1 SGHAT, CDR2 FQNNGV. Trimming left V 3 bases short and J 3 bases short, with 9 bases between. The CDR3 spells CASSLEQFYEQYF. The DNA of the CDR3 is TGTGCCAGCAGCTTGGAACAGTTCTACGAGCAGTACTTC.

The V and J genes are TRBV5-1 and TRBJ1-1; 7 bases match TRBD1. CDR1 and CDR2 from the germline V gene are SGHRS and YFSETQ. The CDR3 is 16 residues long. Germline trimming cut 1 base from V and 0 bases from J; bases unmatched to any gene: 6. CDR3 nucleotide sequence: TGCGCCAGCAGCTTGAAACAGGGGATATTGAACACTGAAGCTTTCTTT. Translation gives CASSLKQGILNTEAFF. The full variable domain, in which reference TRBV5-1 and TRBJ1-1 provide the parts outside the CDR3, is KAGVTQTPRYLIKTRGQQVTLSCSPISGHRSVSWYQQTPGQGLQFLFEYFSETQRNKGNFPGRFSGRQFSNSRSEMNVSTLELGDSALYLCASSLKQGILNTEAFFGQGTRLTVV.

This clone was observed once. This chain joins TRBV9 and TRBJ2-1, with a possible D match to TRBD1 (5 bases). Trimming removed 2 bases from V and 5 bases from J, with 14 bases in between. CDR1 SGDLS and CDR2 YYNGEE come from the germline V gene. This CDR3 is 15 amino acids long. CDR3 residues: CASSVWAAGNNEQFF. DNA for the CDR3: TGTGCCAGCAGCGTGTGGGCTGCAGGGAACAATGAGCAGTTCTTC. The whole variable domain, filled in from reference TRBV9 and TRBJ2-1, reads DSGVTQTPKHLITATGQRVTLRCSPRSGDLSVYWYQQSLDQGLQFLIQYYNGEERAKGNILERFSAQQFPDLHSELNLSSLELGDSALYFCASSVWAAGNNEQFFGPGTRLTVL.

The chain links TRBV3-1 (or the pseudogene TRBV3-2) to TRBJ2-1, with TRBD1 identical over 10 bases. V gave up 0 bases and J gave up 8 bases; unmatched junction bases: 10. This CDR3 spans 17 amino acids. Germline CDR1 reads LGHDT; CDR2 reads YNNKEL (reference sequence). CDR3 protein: CASSQDLGQGIGDEQFF. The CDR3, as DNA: TGTGCCAGCAGCCAAGATTTGGGACAGGGGATTGGCGATGAGCAGTTCTTC.

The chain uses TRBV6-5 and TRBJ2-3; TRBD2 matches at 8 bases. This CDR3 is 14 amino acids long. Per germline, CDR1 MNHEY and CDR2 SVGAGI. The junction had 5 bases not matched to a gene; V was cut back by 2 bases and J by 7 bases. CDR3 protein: CASSYNGRGNTQYF. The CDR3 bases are TGTGCCAGCAGTTACAACGGGAGGGGGAATACGCAGTATTTT.

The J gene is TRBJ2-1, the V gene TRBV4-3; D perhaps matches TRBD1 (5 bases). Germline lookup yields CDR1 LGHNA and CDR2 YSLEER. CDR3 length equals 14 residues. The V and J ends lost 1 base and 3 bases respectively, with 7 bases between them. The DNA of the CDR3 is TGCGCCAGCAGCCAAGTTACAGGCTACAATGAGCAGTTCTTC. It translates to CASSQVTGYNEQFF.

The CDR3 bases are TGTGCCAGCAGTCCGCAGGTCAATGAGCAGTTCTTC. Its translation: CASSPQVNEQFF. The rearrangement joins TRBV6-2 or TRBV6-3 to TRBJ2-1; D not certain. CDR3 size: 12 residues. V was clipped by 5 bases and J by 6 bases, with 8 bases between them. CDR1 and CDR2 (germline): MNHEY, SVGEGT.

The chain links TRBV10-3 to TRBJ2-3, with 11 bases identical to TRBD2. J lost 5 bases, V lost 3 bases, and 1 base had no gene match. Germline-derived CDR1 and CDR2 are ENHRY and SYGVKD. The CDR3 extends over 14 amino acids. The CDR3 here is CAISEGTSGDTQYF. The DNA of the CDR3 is TGTGCCATCAGTGAAGGGACTAGCGGAGATACGCAGTATTTT.

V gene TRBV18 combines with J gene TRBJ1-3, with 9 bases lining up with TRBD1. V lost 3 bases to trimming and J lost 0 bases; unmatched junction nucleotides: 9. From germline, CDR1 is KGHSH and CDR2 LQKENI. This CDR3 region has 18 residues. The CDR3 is CASSPQRVQGASGNTIYF. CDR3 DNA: TGTGCCAGCTCACCCCAAAGGGTACAGGGGGCCTCTGGAAACACCATATATTTT.

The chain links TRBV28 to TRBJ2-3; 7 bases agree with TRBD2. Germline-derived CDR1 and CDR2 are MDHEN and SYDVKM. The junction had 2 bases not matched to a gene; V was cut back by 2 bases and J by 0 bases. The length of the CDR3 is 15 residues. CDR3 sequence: CASSLLRESTDTQYF. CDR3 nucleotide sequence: TGTGCCAGCAGTTTACTGCGGGAGAGCACAGATACGCAGTATTTT.

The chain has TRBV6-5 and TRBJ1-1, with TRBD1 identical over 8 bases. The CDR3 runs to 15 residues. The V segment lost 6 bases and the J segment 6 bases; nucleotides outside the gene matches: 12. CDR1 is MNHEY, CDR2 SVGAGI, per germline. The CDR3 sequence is CASSVSTGVVAEAFF. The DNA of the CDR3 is TGTGCCAGCAGCGTATCGACAGGGGTGGTGGCTGAAGCTTTCTTT.